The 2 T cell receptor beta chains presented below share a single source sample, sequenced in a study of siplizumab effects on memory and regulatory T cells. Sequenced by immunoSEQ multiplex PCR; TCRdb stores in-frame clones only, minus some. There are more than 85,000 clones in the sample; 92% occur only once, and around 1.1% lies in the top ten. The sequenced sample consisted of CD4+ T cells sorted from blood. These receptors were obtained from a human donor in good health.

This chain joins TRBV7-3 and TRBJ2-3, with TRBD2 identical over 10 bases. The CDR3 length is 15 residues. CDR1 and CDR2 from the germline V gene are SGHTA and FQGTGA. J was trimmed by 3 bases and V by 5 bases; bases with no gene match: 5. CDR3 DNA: TGTGCCAGCAGCCCTAGCGGGAGTTGGACAGATACGCAGTATTTT. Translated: CASSPSGSWTDTQYF.

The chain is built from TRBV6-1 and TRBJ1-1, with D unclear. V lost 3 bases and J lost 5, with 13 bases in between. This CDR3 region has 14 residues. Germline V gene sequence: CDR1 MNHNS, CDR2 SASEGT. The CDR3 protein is CASSDAPLATEAFF. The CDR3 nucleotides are TGTGCCAGCAGTGATGCGCCCCTAGCGACTGAAGCTTTCTTT.